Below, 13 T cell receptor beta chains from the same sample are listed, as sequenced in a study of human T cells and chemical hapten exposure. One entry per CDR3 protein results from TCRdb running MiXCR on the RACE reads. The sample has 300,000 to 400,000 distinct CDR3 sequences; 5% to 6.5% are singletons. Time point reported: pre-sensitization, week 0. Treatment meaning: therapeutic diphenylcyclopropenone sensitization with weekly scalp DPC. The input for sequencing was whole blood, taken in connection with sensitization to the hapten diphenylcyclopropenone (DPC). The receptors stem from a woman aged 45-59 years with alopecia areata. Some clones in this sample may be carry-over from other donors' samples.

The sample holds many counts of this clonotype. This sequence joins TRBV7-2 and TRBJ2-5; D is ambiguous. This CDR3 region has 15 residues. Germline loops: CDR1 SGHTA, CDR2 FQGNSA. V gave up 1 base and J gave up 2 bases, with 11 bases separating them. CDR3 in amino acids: CASSLGSAAQETQYF. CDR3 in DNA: TGTGCCAGCAGCTTAGGGTCTGCGGCACAAGAGACCCAGTACTTC.

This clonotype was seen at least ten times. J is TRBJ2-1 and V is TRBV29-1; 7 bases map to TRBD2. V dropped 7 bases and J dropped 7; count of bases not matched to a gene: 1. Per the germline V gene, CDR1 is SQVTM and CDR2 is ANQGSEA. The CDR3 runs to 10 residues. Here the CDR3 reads CSGGGNEQFF. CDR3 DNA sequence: TGCAGCGGGGGAGGGAATGAGCAGTTCTTC.

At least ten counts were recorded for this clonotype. The chain's CDR3 is CSARDVYGEQETQYF. The CDR3, as DNA: TGCAGTGCTAGAGATGTTTACGGAGAGCAAGAGACCCAGTACTTC. The V and J genes are TRBV20-1 and TRBJ2-5; D gene unclear. Looked up from germline, CDR1 is DFQATT and CDR2 is SNEGSKA (reference sequence). V was trimmed by 0 bases and J by 2 bases, leaving 13 bases between them. This CDR3 has 15 residues.

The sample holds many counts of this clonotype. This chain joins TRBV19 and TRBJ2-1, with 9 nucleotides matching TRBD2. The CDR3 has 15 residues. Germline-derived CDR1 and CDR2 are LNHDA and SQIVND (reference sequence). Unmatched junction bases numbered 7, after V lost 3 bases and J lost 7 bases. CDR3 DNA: TGTGCCAGTAGTATCGGGCTAGCGGGGCGTAATGAGCAGTTCTTC. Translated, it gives CASSIGLAGRNEQFF.

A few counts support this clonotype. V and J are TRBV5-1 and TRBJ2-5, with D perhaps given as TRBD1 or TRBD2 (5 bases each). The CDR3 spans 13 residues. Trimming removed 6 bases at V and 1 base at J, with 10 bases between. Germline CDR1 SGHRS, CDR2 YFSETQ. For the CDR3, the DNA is TGCGCCAGCAAGCCGGGGACCCAAGAGACCCAGTACTTC. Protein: CASKPGTQETQYF.

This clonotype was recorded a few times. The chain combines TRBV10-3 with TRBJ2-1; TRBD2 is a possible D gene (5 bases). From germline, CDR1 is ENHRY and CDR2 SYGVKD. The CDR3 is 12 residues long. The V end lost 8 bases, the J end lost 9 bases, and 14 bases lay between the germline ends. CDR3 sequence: CAILLTSGEQFF. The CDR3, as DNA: TGTGCCATCCTCCTTACTAGTGGTGAGCAGTTCTTC.

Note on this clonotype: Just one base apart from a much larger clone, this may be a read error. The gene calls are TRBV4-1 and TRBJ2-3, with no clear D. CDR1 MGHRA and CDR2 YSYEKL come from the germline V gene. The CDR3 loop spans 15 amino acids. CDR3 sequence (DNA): TGCGCCAGCAGCCAAGAGGATAGAATCACAGATATGCAGTATTTT. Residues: CASSQEDRITDMQYF.

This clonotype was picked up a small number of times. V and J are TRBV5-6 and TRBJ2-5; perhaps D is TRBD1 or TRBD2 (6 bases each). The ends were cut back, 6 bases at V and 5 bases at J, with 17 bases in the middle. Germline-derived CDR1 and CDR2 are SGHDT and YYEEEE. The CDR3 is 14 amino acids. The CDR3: CASILWGAFETQYF. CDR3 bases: TGTGCCAGCATCCTGTGGGGGGCCTTTGAGACCCAGTACTTC. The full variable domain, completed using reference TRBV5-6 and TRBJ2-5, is DAGVTQSPTHLIKTRGQQVTLRCSPKSGHDTVSWYQQALGQGPQFIFQYYEEEERQRGNFPDRFSGHQFPNYSSELNVNALLLGDSALYLCASILWGAFETQYFGPGTRLLVL.

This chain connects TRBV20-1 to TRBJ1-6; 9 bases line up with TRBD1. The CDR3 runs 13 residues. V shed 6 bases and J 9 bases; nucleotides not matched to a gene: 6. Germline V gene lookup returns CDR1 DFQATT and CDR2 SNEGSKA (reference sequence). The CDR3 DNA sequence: TGCAGTGCCACGGACAGGGGTGGTTCACCCCTCCACTTT. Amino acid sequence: CSATDRGGSPLHF.

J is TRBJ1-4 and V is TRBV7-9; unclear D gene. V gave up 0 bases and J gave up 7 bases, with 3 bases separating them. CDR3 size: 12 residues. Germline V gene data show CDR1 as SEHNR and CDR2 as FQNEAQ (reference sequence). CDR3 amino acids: CASSLAPEKLFF. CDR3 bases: TGTGCCAGCAGCTTAGCCCCTGAAAAACTGTTTTTT.

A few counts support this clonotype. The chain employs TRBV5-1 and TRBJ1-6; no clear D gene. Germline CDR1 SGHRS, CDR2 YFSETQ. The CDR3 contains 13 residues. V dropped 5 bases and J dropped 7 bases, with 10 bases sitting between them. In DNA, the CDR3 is TGCGCCAGCAGTACTGAAGGGAATTCACCCCTCCACTTT. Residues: CASSTEGNSPLHF.

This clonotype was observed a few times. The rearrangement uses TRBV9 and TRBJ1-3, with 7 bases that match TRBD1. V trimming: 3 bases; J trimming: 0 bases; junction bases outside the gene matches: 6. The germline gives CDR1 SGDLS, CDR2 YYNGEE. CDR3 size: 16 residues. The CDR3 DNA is TGTGCCAGCAGCGGGCCGACAGGGAGCTCTGGAAACACCATATATTTT. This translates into CASSGPTGSSGNTIYF.

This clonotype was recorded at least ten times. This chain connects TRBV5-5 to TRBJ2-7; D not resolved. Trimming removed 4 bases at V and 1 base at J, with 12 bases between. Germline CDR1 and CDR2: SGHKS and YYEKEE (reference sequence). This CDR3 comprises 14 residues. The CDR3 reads CASSAERVSYEQYF. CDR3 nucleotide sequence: TGTGCCAGCAGCGCGGAACGGGTTTCCTACGAGCAGTACTTC.